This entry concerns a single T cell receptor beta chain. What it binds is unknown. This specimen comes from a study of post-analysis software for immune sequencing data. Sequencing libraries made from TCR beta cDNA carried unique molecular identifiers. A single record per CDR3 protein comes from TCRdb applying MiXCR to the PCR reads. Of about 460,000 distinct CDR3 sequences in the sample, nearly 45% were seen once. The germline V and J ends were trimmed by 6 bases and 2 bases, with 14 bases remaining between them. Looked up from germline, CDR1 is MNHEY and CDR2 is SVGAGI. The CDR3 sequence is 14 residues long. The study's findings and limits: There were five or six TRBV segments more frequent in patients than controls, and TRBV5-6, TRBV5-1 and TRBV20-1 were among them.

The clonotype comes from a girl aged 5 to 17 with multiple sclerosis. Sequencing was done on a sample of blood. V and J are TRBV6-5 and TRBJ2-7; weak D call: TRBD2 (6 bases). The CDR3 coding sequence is TGTGCCAGCAGCCCCGTGGCGGGAACCTACGAGCAGTACTTC. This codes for CASSPVAGTYEQYF.